The T cell receptor beta chain described here comes from a study of T cells in Graves' hyperthyroidism and ophthalmopathy (dated 2019 in TCRdb). Turning to the overall study: Peripheral blood was collected at initial diagnosis, before any treatment. The paper reports TCR Vbeta CDR3 sequencing of approximately 130 peripheral blood samples: 40 to 45 ophthalmopathy, over 70 hyperthyroidism and approximately 17 progressor patients. Prospective prediction of ophthalmopathy was tested in an independent validation cohort consisting of 18 hyperthyroidism patients and some 16 patients who later progressed to ophthalmopathy. In addition, the study compared T-cell repertoires in thyroid tissue and in blood from several Graves' hyperthyroidism patients. Once sampling was done, hyperthyroidism patients were given methimazole at a starting dose of 30 mg daily, whereas ophthalmopathy patients were given high-dose intravenous methylprednisolone. For training and testing, the roughly 97 patients in the discovery cohort were randomly divided in a 7:3 ratio. A discovery cohort of approximately 100 patients, 43 with Graves' ophthalmopathy and more than 55 with stable Graves' hyperthyroidism, was used to find distinguishing TCR V-J signatures.

The paper as a whole reports these results and caveats: In validation, the model predicted progression to ophthalmopathy a median of around six months before onset, with around 70% sensitivity and roughly 72% specificity. Sample size was not statistically predetermined, and investigators were not blinded to group allocation. Most expanded thyroid clonotypes (frequency above 0.001) were also found in blood, which suggests that blood repertoires may mirror thyroid immune responses. Ophthalmopathy was separated from stable hyperthyroidism by a 13 V-J signature model, with around 90% sensitivity and just over 81% specificity obtained in cross-validation and 80%/75% obtained in testing.

This clonotype was picked up many times. The antigen it recognizes is unknown. Base quality data are lacking; no much larger clone is found one base away. The TCR beta CDR3 regions were amplified from RNA transcripts. The first round of RT-PCR for the TCR CDR3 was performed with the HTBI primer set and the Qiagen OneStep RT-PCR kit. The libraries were constructed in a second round of multiplex PCR and then size-selected and purified. The libraries were sequenced on an Illumina HiSeq2000 using paired-end 100 bp reads. As for the original processing: SOAPnuke was used to process the raw data, removing reads that contained adapters or uncalled bases, had a mean Phred below 15, or lacked an exact match to the constant primer or identifier. High-quality paired reads were merged with COPE v1.2.5, and unique nucleotide sequences were defined as clonotypes. Clonotypes were aligned to IMGT TRBV, TRBD and TRBJ reference segments using MiTCR v1.1. Analysis was restricted to V-J combinations with a frequency above 0.0001, which covered 99% to 99.2% of repertoires. The TCS score was defined as F50 (clonal expansion) divided by E x V (chaos), with BLOSUM62-based TCRdist calculated between CDR3 peptides within each V-J. Welch's t-statistics and random forest reduced around 510 V-J features to 13, which were used in a naive Bayes classifier (R e1071). In-frame beta chains were kept once TCRdb had trimmed the public reads at Q25 with fastp and called clones with MiXCR. Here each entry gathers all rows of one CDR3 protein and keeps the most common genes and DNA. V and J calls and clone size were set by TCRdb, not the authors. The sample records fewer than 300,000 distinct CDR3 sequences, less than 30% of which are singletons. The ten largest clones take up around 30% of the sample.

The hyperthyroidism patients were between 18 and 65 years old and newly diagnosed, with a disease duration of less than 2 months. Exclusion was applied to patients with uncontrolled infections, other autoimmune diseases, pregnancy or lactation. Diagnoses were based on clinical symptoms, serum thyroxine and TRAb, thyroid ultrasound and orbital computed tomography. For progressor patients, blood was drawn at the first diagnosis of hyperthyroidism, before any ophthalmopathy symptoms had appeared. PBMCs were separated from approximately 10 ml of fresh peripheral blood using Ficoll-Paque density gradient centrifugation. Progressor patients were defined as those initially diagnosed with Graves' hyperthyroidism in whom ophthalmopathy developed during follow-up. Total RNA was extracted with Trizol reagent, and quality was checked on an Agilent 2100 Bioanalyzer. Sequenced sample: blood. This clonotype was obtained from a man between 40 and 49 years old with Graves' hyperthyroidism that later progressed to Graves' ophthalmopathy.

The bases read TGCGCCAGCAGCCCATCGATTGTACAGGGGAGAGATGGCTACACCTTC. It codes for CASSPSIVQGRDGYTF. This chain joins TRBV5-1 to TRBJ1-2; TRBD1 lines up with 7 middle nucleotides. CDR1 SGHRS and CDR2 YFSETQ are derived from the germline V gene. From V the trimming removes 4 bases and from J it removes 6 bases, while the gene matches leave 15 bases of the junction unaccounted for. CDR3 length: 16 amino acids, cysteine to phenylalanine. The retained sequence is limited to the CDR3, 48 bases, with the frame set at the first base.